This T cell receptor beta chain was identified during a study of T cell responses to AZD1222 COVID-19 vaccine listed by TCRdb under 2021. About the full investigation: AZD1222 recipients with second doses at about 4 weeks or about 12 weeks were pooled, because spike-specific TCR depth and breadth did not differ between schedules. Trial participants were enrolled by age into subgroups of 18-55, 56-69 and 70-plus years, and 148, 28 and 57 TCR-sequenced participants, respectively, were included in these subgroups. TCR sequencing was performed for roughly 240 trial participants, of whom about 200 were given two doses of AZD1222 and some 26 were given two doses of MenACWY control vaccine.

Remarks on this clone: Its antigen specificity is not known. No base-level quality is on record; no much larger clone is a single base apart.

The CDR3 runs 13 amino acids, cysteine and phenylalanine included. The DNA shown is the 39-base CDR3, in frame from base 1. CDR1 and CDR2 were assigned from the germline V gene (reference sequence) as MNHEY and SMNVEV. V is cut by 6 bases and J by 4 bases, and the space between the germline ends is 10 bases. The time point label, read with the paper, signifies: baseline before first vaccination. The vaccinee samples were drawn from two UK trials, COV001 and COV002, one of which was a single-blind randomized controlled phase 2/3 trial testing AZD1222 (ChAdOx1 nCoV-19) in healthy adults. Trial participant PBMC samples were collected at day 0 and day 28 after the second dose for TCRbeta chain sequencing. Overall results and qualifications from the work: CD4 TCRs associated with the vaccine covered the entire spike protein, and the dominant responses were in regions 160-218 and 743-854. Participants were mostly white British, with more females than males. The authors suggested clonal diversity may have been underestimated. Because no day 14 peak-response samples were available, the repertoires could be characterized only after the peak T cell response. Spike-specific TCR breadth and depth rose significantly after two AZD1222 doses compared with day 0 and with MenACWY recipients. Epitopes outside the regions mutated in the B.1.351 and B.1.1.7 variants were reportedly recognized by nearly half of the unique spike-specific TCRs. Conclusions about previously exposed vaccinees are limited because only six or seven AZD1222 recipients were SARS-CoV-2 seropositive at baseline. The 56-69-year group was small, and its depth increase did not reach significance, likely because of low power.

The CDR3 regions of human TCRbeta chains were subjected to immunosequencing. In the source study's methods: Repertoire TCRs were matched against a reference library of SARS-CoV-2-specific TCRs generated with the MIRA antigen-specificity platform. Breadth was defined as the fraction of unique TCRs that were SARS-CoV-2-associated. Depth was defined as the fraction of total T cells that were SARS-CoV-2-associated. Using the MIRA data, every spike-specific TCR was mapped to the spike region that the TCR reacted to and assigned to either a CD4 or a CD8 class. Log10-transformed breadth and depth values were compared by one-way ANOVA with Sidak's multiple comparisons tests. TCRdb re-hosts the immuneACCESS table, in-frame sequences only. Its copies lack some clones; in the studies checked, an unresolved V gene accounts for under half of them, and the cause for the rest is not known. The V and J calls and clone size are taken from that table; D and trimming were inferred from the DNA. In this sample the table shows roughly 91,000 clones, 90% of which occur a single time. 3% of the sample comes from the top ten.

The V and J segments used are TRBV27 and TRBJ1-5; a confident D gene designation cannot be given. The sequence derives from an adult in good health. Sequenced here: peripheral blood, sampled on day 0 of AZD1222 vaccination. The DNA sequence follows: TGTGCCAGCAGACAACACCCAAATCAGCCCCAGCATTTT. Translated, it reads CASRQHPNQPQHF.